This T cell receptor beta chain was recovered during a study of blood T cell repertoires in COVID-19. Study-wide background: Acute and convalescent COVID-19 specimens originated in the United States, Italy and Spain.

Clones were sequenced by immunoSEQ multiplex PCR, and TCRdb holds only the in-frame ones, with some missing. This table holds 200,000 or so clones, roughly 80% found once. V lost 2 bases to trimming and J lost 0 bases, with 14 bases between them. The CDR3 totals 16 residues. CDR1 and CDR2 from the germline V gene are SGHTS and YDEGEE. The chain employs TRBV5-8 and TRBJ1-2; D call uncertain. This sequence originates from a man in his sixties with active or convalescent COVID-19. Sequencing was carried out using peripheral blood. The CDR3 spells CASSFTPRLTNYGYTF. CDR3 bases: TGTGCCAGCAGCTTCACCCCCAGGTTAACTAACTATGGCTACACCTTC.